The sample holds one count of the clone carrying this T cell receptor (beta chain). The target antigen is unknown. The repertoire was sequenced with immunoSEQ multiplex PCR; TCRdb's copy has only in-frame clones and lacks some. Seen here are about 110,000 clones, roughly nine tenths observed once, and the top ten hold about 1.8%. This sample is part of a study of cytomegalovirus exposure and HLA in healthy donors. Study in general: The same platform was used for the roughly 120 validation repertoires and the approximately 670 first-cohort repertoires, a later analysis reported.

Broader study findings: The study labeled around 160 TCR beta chains cytomegalovirus-associated. Reported performance of the classifier showed diagnosis of cytomegalovirus status with high specificity and sensitivity.

This CDR3 region has 14 residues. Germline V lookup: CDR1 MRHNA, CDR2 SNTAGT. Trimming pared 2 bases from V and 4 bases from J, leaving 10 bases between. This chain connects TRBV6-4 to TRBJ2-3; the D gene is possibly TRBD1 (5 bases). This clonotype originated in a woman between 18 and 30 years old in good health and CMV-seropositive. The specimen was PBMCs. CDR3 nucleotide sequence: TGTGCCAGCAGTGACCCCGACAGCCCAGATACGCAGTATTTT. The encoded protein is CASSDPDSPDTQYF.